The following is a T cell receptor (beta chain) sequence with its context. The germline gives CDR1 SGHTA, CDR2 FQGNSA. Germline trimming cut 8 bases from V and 4 bases from J; bases unmatched to any gene: 8. The CDR3 is made up of 14 amino acids. These data come from a study of T-cell reconstitution after alpha-beta-depleted transplantation in children. Construction of the TCRbeta library involved unique molecular identifiers. Each CDR3 protein gets one entry after TCRdb re-called the PCR reads with MiXCR. The sample lists some 550,000 distinct CDR3 sequences; about 16% were seen once. The specimen was PBMCs from the stem cell graft donor, collected from the stem cell graft. The sequence was collected from a human donor who donated a stem cell graft to a child with acute lymphoblastic leukemia. The rearrangement uses TRBV7-2 and TRBJ2-1; TRBD2 matches at 7 bases. In DNA form, the CDR3 reads TGTGCCAGCCGACCTAGCGGAATTTACAATGAGCAGTTCTTC. It specifies CASRPSGIYNEQFF. The variable domain in full, with the rest retrieved from reference TRBV7-2 and TRBJ2-1, is GAGVSQSPSNKVTEKGKDVELRCDPISGHTALYWYRQSLGQGLEFLIYFQGNSAPDKSGLPSDRFSAERTGGSVSTLTIQRTQQEDSAVYLCASRPSGIYNEQFFGPGTRLTVL.